This TCR beta chain is from a study of T cells after yellow fever vaccination. Findings of the study overall: Clones that expanded after primary vaccination mostly reappeared after the booster (roughly 97% CD4, around 87% CD8). Clonotypes appearing in both CD4 and CD8 compartments existed, and their share was small. The bulk population could contribute abundant contaminating clonotypes to FACS-sorted repertoires.

Comment on this clonotype: Antigen unknown.

J lost 6 bases, V lost 3 bases, and 12 bases had no gene match. This CDR3 comprises 17 residues. Germline CDR1 and CDR2: LGHNA and YNFKEQ. TCRdb called the 5' RACE reads again in MiXCR, with one record for every CDR3 protein. The table has approximately 120,000 distinct CDR3 sequences, under 9% seen once. This material consisted of CD8+ T cells sorted from PBMCs, taken on the day of the yellow fever booster vaccination. This chain connects TRBV4-2 to TRBJ2-2; 8 nucleotides match TRBD2. The source is a man aged 18-30 years who received the YFV17D yellow fever vaccine. Here the CDR3 reads CASSQPGLGPEAGELFF. The DNA of the CDR3 is TGTGCCAGCAGCCAGCCGGGACTAGGACCCGAGGCCGGGGAGCTGTTTTTT.